The T cell receptor beta chain described here comes from a study of T cell responses to AZD1222 COVID-19 vaccine (dated by TCRdb to the early 2020s). Regarding the research as a whole: AZD1222 recipients whose second dose came at about 4 weeks and those whose second dose came at about 12 weeks were combined into one group, since spike-specific TCR depth and breadth did not differ between the two schedules. TCR sequencing was performed for 230 to 250 trial participants, of whom around 200 were given two doses of AZD1222 and around 25 were given two doses of MenACWY control vaccine. Trial participants were enrolled by age into 18-55, 56-69 and 70-plus year subgroups, with roughly 150, 30 and 60 TCR-sequenced participants respectively. What the authors observed across the whole study: The vaccine-associated CD4 TCRs covered the entire spike protein, and the dominant responses fell in regions 160-218 and 743-854. In the small 56-69-year group, the increase in depth fell short of significance, most likely because of low power. Because no samples from the day 14 peak response were available, repertoires could be characterized only after the peak T cell response. Conclusions about previously exposed vaccinees are limited, since just five or six AZD1222 recipients were seropositive for SARS-CoV-2 at baseline. Participants were mostly white British and included more females than males, and it was suggested by the authors that clonal diversity may have been underestimated. Nearly half of unique spike-specific TCRs reportedly recognized epitopes outside regions mutated in the B.1.351 and B.1.1.7 variants. A significant rise in spike-specific TCR breadth and depth was observed after two AZD1222 doses relative to day 0 and relative to MenACWY recipients.

The sample's time point label is to be understood as: baseline before first vaccination. Samples from vaccinated people were obtained from the UK trials COV001 and COV002, which included a single-blind randomized controlled phase 2/3 trial of AZD1222 (ChAdOx1 nCoV-19) in healthy adults. For TCRbeta chain sequencing, PBMC samples from trial participants were taken at day 0 and at day 28 after the second dose. Turning to this clone: What antigen it recognizes has not been identified. No base quality values were provided; no much bigger clone lies one nucleotide off. Additional DNA sequences in this sample encode the identical CDR3.

The CDR3 regions of human TCRbeta chains were analyzed by immunosequencing. The published analysis was carried out like this. Repertoire TCRs were checked for matches against a reference library of SARS-CoV-2-specific TCRs that had been generated using the MIRA antigen-specificity platform. Breadth meant the fraction of unique TCRs that were SARS-CoV-2-associated, whereas depth meant the fraction of total T cells that were SARS-CoV-2-associated. Using the MIRA data, each spike-specific TCR was mapped to the spike region that the TCR reacts to and placed in a CD4 or CD8 class. Log10-transformed breadth and depth values were compared by one-way ANOVA with Sidak's multiple comparisons tests. Here the immuneACCESS table is served through TCRdb, limited to in-frame sequences with V and J called. Missing clones are a known gap in these copies; in checked studies unresolved V genes cover under half, and the rest lacks a known reason. The DNA gave D and trimming, while V, J and clone size come from that table. The table for this sample lists about 130,000 clones; about nine tenths of them were counted only once. 6.5% to 8.5% of the sample is held by the ten biggest clonotypes.

This receptor was taken from an adult in good health. This material consisted of peripheral blood, taken on day 0 of AZD1222 vaccination.

The CDR3 corresponds to CASRLAGETQYF. The base sequence is TGTGCCAGTCGACTAGCGGGTGAGACCCAGTACTTC. The sequence joins TRBV19 to TRBJ2-5; 10 of the junction bases match TRBD2. The CDR3 has 12 amino acids, counting the end cysteine and phenylalanine. The retained sequence is limited to the CDR3, 36 bases, with the frame set at the first base. V and J are trimmed by 8 bases and 5 bases, and the gene matches miss 2 bases of the junction. From a lookup of the germline V gene (reference sequence), CDR1 and CDR2 are LNHDA and SQIVND.